This T cell receptor (beta chain) appears in the sequencing data of a study of cytomegalovirus exposure and HLA in healthy donors. The study, taken as a whole, reports: Presence/absence analyses assumed roughly uniform sequencing depth across donors.

13 Jbeta primers and 60 Vbeta primers were used for the PCR. Profiled with immunoSEQ multiplex PCR; TCRdb holds only in-frame clones, not every one. The profile shows around 190,000 clones, roughly 79% of them singletons. The CDR3 runs to 18 residues. As for this clone: The antigen is not known.

V usage is TRBV21-1 and J usage is TRBJ1-1. TRBV21-1 is recorded as a pseudogene. Sequenced input: PBMCs. This TCR was sampled from a woman in her late teens or twenties in good health and CMV-seronegative. CDR3 nucleotide sequence: TGTGCCAGCAGCTCCACCCCGACTTGTGACCGGGGGAACACTGAAGCTTTCTTT. Encoded protein: CASSSTPTCDRGNTEAFF.